This TCR beta chain was retrieved from a study of lymphopenia after photon versus proton radiotherapy. The repertoire was sequenced with immunoSEQ multiplex PCR; TCRdb's copy has only in-frame clones and lacks some. The table has some 16,000 clones, 75% to 90% seen once. This clone was seen a handful of times. Its specificity is not known. Study-wide results and caveats: Post-nadir diversity loss with photons came from oligoclonal expansion, particularly CD8+ Temra cells. Authors raise, but do not show, better survival with proton therapy. Under photons, naive T cells and diversity fell while effector/memory populations rose.

The V and J ends lost 8 bases and 3 bases respectively, with 10 bases between them. Germline V CDR1 and CDR2: SNHLY, FYNNEI. The CDR3 loop spans 12 amino acids. This TCR was sampled from an older woman with cholangiocarcinoma. Some clones in this sample may be carry-over from other donors' samples. The rearrangement links TRBV2 to TRBJ2-5; D is tentatively TRBD1 or TRBD2 (5 bases each). The specimen was peripheral blood, collected from a patient treated with proton-based radiotherapy. The CDR3 coding sequence is TGTGCCAGCGGGGAGACAGAAGAGACCCAGTACTTC. Translation: CASGETEETQYF.